This record covers a single T cell receptor beta chain. Its antigen has not been determined. Qualities for individual bases were not recorded, and no much larger clone is one base off. From a lookup of the germline V gene (reference sequence), CDR1 and CDR2 are WNHNN and SYGVQD. The CDR3 runs 14 residues from the cysteine to the phenylalanine. The kept DNA is CDR3 alone, 42 bases in frame from the first base. Trimming at the junction amounts to 0 bases on V and 2 bases on J, and the germline ends lie 7 bases apart. The method was 5' RACE. Sequencing instrument: NextSeq 500. The TCR library protocol attached unique molecular identifiers to individual cDNA molecules to correct for sequencing error and PCR bias. Both TCR alpha and beta chains were sequenced, and tight co-correlation was observed between alpha and beta sequence abundances in each sample. In the authors' own workflow: V gene, J gene and CDR3 annotation of TCR sequences was performed with Decombinator V4. Expanded TCRs were defined as changing significantly between any two time points under a Poisson model with p below 0.0001. TCR abundances were normalised to the total number of TCRs sequenced per sample and expressed as counts per million. TRAV1-2 paired with TRAJ12, TRAJ20 or TRAJ33 defined MAIT TCRs, while TRAV10 paired with TRAJ18 defined iNKT TCRs. VDJdb, accessed 1 November 2021, was searched for CMV, EBV and SARS-CoV-2 annotated TCRs, excluding TCRs annotated for multiple antigens. The public reads were reanalyzed by TCRdb: fastp trimming at Q25, MiXCR alignment, in-frame beta chains only. Merged by CDR3 protein, the rows form single entries marked with the most common genes and DNA. Clone size and V and J calls follow TCRdb, not the original study. The sample table lists about 110,000 distinct CDR3 sequences, 12% of them with a count of one. Less than 3.5% of the sample comes from the top ten.

This sample was included in a study of early T cells in non-severe SARS-CoV-2 infection (dated by TCRdb to about 2021). As for the study more broadly: Because TCR sequencing was done on bulk RNA from unsorted whole blood, the alpha and beta chains could not be paired. The research as a whole found: VDJdb matching was skewed toward anti-spike CD8 responses and likely underestimated virus-specific expansions by missing private and CD4 specificities.

This was a case-control study nested in a cohort of healthcare workers in London, UK, who had nasopharyngeal swab PCR tests and blood samples taken every week. Between 23 and 31 March 2020, the week of the UK lockdown, healthcare workers were enrolled and then followed up weekly for as long as 16 weeks. Specimen: whole blood. The clonotype comes from an adult who was a healthcare worker with PCR-confirmed SARS-CoV-2 infection or an uninfected control (not recorded which). The V and J genes are TRBV10-1 and TRBJ1-2; confidence is insufficient to name the D gene. The CDR3 reads as follows: CASSESGQNYGYTF. The nucleotide sequence is given as TGCGCCAGCAGTGAGTCCGGGCAGAACTATGGCTACACCTTC.